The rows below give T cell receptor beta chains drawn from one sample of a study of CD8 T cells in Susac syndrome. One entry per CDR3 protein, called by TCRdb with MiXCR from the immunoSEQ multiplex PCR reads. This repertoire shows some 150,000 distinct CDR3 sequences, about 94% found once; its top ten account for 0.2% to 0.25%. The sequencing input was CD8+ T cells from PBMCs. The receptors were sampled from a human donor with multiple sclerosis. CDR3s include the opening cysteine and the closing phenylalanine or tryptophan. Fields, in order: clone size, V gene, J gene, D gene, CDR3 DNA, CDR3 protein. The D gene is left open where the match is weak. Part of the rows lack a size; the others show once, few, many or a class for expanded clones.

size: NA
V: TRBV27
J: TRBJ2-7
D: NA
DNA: TGTGCCAGCAGTTTAACGGGGATCGAGCAGTACTTC
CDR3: CASSLTGIEQYF

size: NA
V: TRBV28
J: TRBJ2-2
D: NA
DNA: TGTGCCAGCATCACGGGGGTCCTCGAAGGGAACACCGGGGAGCTGTTTTTT
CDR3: CASITGVLEGNTGELFF

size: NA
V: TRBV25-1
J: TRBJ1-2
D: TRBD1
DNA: TGTGCCAGCAGTGCGGACAGGGGGGCCTATGGCTACACCTTC
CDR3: CASSADRGAYGYTF

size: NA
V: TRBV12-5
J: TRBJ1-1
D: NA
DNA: TGTGCTAGTGGGACAGGTGTGAACACTGAAGCTTTCTTT
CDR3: CASGTGVNTEAFF

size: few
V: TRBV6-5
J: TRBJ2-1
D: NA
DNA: TGTGCCAGCAGTTACTCTTCCAGCAATGAGCAGTTCTTC
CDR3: CASSYSSSNEQFF

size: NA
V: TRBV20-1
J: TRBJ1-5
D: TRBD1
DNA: TGCAGTGCTAGAGGACAGGGAGGCCCCCCTTATAGCAATCAGCCCCAGCATTTT
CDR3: CSARGQGGPPYSNQPQHF

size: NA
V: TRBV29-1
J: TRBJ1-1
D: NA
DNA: TGCAGCGTTGTGTCCAGGGAACCTGAAGCTTTCTTT
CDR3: CSVVSREPEAFF

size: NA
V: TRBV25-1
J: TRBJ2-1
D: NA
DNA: TGTGCCAGCAGTGGGGTTCTCGGGGCTTGGGAGCAGTTCTTC
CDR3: CASSGVLGAWEQFF

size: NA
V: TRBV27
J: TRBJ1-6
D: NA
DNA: TGTGCCAGCAGTTTATCATATTCACCCCTCCACTTT
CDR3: CASSLSYSPLHF

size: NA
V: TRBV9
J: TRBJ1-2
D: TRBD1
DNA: TGTGCCAGCAGCGAGCGGACAGGGCAGAACTATGGCTACACCTTC
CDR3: CASSERTGQNYGYTF

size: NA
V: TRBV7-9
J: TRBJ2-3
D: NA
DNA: TGTGCCAGCAGCCTCCTCCAACCTAGCACAGATACGCAGTATTTT
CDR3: CASSLLQPSTDTQYF